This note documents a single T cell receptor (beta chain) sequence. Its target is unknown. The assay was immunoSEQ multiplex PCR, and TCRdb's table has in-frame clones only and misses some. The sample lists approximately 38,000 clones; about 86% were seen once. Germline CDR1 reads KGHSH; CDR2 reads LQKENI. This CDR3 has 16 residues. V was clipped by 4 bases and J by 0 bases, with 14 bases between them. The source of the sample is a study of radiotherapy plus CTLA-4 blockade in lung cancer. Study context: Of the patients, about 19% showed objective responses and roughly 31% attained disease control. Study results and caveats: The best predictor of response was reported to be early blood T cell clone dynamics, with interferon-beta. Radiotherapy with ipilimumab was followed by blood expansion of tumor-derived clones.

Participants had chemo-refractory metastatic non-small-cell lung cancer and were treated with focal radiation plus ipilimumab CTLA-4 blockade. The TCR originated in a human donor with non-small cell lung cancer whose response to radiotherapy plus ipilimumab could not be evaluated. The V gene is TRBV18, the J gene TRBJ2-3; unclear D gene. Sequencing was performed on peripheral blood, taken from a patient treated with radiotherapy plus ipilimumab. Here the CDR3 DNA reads TGTGCCAGCTCACTGCGGCTTTTTCATAGCACAGATACGCAGTATTTT. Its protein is CASSLRLFHSTDTQYF. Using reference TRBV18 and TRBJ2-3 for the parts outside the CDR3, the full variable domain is NAGVMQNPRHLVRRRGQEARLRCSPMKGHSHVYWYRQLPEEGLKFMVYLQKENIIDESGMPKERFSAEFPKEGPSILRIQQVVRGDSAAYFCASSLRLFHSTDTQYFGPGTRLTVL.